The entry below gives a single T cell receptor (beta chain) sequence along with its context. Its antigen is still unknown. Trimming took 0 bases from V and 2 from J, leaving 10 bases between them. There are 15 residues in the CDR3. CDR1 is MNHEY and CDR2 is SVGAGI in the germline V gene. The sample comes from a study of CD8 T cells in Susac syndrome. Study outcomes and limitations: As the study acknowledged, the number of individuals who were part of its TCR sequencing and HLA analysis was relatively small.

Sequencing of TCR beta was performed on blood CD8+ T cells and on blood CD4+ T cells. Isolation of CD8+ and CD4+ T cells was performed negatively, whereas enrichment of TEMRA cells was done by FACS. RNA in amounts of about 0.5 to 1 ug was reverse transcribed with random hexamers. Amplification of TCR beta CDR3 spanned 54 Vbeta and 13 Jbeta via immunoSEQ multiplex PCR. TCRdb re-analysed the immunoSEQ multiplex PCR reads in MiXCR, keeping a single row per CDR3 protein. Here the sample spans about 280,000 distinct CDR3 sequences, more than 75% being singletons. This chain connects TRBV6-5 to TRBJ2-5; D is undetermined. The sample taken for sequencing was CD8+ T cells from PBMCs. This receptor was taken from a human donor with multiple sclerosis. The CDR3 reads CASSYSIGQQETQYF. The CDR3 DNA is TGTGCCAGCAGTTACTCGATCGGGCAGCAAGAGACCCAGTACTTC.